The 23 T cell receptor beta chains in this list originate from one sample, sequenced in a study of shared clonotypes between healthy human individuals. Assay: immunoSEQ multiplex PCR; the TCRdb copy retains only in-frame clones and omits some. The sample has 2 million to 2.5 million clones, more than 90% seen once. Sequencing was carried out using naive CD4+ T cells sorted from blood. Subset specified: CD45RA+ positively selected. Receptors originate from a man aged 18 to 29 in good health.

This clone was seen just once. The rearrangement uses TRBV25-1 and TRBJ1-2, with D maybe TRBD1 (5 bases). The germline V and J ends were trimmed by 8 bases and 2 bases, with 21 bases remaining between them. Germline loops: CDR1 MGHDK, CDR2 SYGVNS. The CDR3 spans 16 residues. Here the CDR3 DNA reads TGTGCCAGCTCGCCTCGGTACAGGACCTCGAACTATGGCTACACCTTC. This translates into CASSPRYRTSNYGYTF.

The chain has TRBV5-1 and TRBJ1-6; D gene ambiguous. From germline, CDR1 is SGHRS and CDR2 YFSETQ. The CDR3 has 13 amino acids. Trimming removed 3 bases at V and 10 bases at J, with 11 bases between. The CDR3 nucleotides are TGCGCCAGCAGCTCGGAGATGGGGTCACCCCTCCACTTT. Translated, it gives CASSSEMGSPLHF.

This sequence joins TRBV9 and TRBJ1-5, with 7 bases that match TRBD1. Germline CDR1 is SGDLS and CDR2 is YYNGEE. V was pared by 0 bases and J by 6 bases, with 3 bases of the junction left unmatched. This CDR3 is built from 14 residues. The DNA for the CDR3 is TGTGCCAGCAGCGTAGAAGGGGGCAGTCAGCCCCAGCATTTT. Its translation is CASSVEGGSQPQHF.

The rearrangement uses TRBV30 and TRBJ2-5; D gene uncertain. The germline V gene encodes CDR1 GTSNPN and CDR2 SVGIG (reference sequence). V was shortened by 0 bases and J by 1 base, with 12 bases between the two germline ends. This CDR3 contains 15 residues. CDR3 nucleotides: TGTGCCTGGAGTGTACTAAAGGGCCCCCAAGAGACCCAGTACTTC. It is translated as CAWSVLKGPQETQYF.

The CDR3 DNA follows: TGCGCCAGCAGCTTGATTCCGGGGTCTGGAAACACCATATATTTT. It encodes CASSLIPGSGNTIYF. The J gene is TRBJ1-3, the V gene TRBV5-1, with unresolved D. The CDR3 extends over 15 amino acids. Germline loops: CDR1 SGHRS, CDR2 YFSETQ. The ends were cut back, 1 base at V and 1 base at J, with 9 bases in the middle.

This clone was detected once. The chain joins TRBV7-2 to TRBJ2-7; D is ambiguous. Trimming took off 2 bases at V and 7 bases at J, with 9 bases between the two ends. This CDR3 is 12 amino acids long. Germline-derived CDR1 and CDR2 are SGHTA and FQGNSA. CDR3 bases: TGTGCCAGCAGCTTACTAGTGGGGGAGCAGTACTTC. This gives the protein CASSLLVGEQYF.

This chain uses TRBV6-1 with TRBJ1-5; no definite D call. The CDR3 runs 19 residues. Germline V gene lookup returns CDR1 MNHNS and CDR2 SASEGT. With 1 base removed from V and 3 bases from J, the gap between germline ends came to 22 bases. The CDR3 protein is CASSEVWGSALENNQPQHF. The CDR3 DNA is TGTGCCAGCAGTGAAGTTTGGGGTTCCGCCCTGGAAAACAATCAGCCCCAGCATTTT.

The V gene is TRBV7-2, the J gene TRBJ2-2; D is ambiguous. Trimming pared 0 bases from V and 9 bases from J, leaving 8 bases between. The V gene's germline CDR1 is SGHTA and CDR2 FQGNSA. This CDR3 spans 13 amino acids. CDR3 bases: TGTGCCAGCAGCTTAGCGGGCGCTAGGGAGCTGTTTTTT. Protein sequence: CASSLAGARELFF.

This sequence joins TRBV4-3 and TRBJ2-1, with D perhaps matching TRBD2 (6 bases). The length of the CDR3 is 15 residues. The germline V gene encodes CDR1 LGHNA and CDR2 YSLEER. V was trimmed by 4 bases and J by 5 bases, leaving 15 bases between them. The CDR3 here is CASSPLGGNNNEQFF. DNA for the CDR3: TGCGCCAGCAGCCCCCTAGGCGGGAACAACAATGAGCAGTTCTTC.

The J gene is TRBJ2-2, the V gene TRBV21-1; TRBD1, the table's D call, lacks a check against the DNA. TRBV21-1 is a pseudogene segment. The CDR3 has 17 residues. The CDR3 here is CASSKGRAGELTGELFF. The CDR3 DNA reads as TGTGCCAGCAGCAAAGGAAGGGCAGGGGAGTTAACCGGGGAGCTGTTTTTT.

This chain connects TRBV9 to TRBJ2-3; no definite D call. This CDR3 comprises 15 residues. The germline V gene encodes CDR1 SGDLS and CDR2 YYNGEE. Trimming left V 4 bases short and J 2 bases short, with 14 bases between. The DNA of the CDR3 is TGTGCCAGCAGCTTGTTTGACCAGAACACAGATACGCAGTATTTT. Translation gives CASSLFDQNTDTQYF.

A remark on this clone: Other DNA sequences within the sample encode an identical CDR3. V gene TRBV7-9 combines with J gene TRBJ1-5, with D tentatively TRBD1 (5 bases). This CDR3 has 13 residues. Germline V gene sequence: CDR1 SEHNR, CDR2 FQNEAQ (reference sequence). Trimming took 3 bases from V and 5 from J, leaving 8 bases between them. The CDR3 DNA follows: TGTGCCAGCAGCTTTGACAGAGATCAGCCCCAGCATTTT. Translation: CASSFDRDQPQHF.

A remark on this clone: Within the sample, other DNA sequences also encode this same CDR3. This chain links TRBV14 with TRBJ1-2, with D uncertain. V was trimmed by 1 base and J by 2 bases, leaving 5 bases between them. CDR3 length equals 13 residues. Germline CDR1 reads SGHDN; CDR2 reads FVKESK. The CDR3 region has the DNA TGTGCCAGCAGCCAAGGGCGGAACTATGGCTACACCTTC. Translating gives CASSQGRNYGYTF.

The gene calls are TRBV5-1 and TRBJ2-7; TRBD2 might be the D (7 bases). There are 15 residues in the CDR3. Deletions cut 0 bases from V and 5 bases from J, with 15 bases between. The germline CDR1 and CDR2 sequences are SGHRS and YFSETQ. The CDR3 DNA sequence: TGCGCCAGCAGCTTGGTTGCGGGGGCCCCCGACGAGCAGTACTTC. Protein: CASSLVAGAPDEQYF.

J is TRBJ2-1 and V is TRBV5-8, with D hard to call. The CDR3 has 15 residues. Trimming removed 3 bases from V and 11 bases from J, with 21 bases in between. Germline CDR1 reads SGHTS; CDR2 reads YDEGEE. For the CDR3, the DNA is TGTGCCAGCAGCTCCGCCTCATCTCTCGTGTTAAAGCAGTTCTTC. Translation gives CASSSASSLVLKQFF.

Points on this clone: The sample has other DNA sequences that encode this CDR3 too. CDR3 nucleotides: TGTGCCAGCAGTTACTTAAACACCATATATTTT. The encoded protein is CASSYLNTIYF. J is TRBJ1-3 and V is TRBV6-5; D is uncertain. The CDR3 has 11 residues. The V gene's germline CDR1 is MNHEY and CDR2 SVGAGI. V shed 1 base and J shed 6 bases, with 1 base lying between them.

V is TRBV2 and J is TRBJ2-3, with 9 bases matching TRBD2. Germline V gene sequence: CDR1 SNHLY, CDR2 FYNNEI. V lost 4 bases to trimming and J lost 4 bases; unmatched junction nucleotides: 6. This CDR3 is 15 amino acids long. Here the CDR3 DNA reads TGTGCCAGCAGTGTAGCGGGAGTTGGAGCAGATACGCAGTATTTT. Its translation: CASSVAGVGADTQYF.

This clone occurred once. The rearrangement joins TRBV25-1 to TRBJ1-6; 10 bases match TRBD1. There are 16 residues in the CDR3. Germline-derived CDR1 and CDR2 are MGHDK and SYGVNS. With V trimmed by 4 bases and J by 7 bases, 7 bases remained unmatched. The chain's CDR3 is CASSGLTGQGNSPLHF. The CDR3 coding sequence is TGTGCCAGCAGTGGGTTAACGGGACAGGGGAATTCACCCCTCCACTTT.

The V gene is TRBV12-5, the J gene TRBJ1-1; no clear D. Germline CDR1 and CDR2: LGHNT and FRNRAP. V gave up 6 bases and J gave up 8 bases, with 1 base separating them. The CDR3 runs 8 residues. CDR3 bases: TGTGCTAGTGGGGAAGCTTTCTTT. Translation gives CASGEAFF.

The CDR3 loop is CASSLEGFPNVGYTF. The CDR3 DNA reads TGCGCCAGCAGCCTCGAAGGGTTCCCAAATGTTGGCTACACCTTC. The chain joins TRBV5-1 to TRBJ1-2; unclear D gene. From germline, CDR1 is SGHRS and CDR2 YFSETQ. Deletions cut 4 bases from V and 7 bases from J, with 20 bases between. The CDR3 is 15 amino acids.

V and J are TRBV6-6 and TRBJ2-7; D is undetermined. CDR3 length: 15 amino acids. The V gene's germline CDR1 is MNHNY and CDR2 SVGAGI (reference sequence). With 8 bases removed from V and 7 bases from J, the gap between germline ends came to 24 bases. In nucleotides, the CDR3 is TGTGCCAGCTCCAAAGGCAGCTACTCCCTCGAGGAGCAGTACTTC. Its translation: CASSKGSYSLEEQYF.

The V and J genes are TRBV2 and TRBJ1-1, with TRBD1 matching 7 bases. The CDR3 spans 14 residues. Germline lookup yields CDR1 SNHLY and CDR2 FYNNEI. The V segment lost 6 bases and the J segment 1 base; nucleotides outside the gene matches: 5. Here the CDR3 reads CASRSGQPNTEAFF. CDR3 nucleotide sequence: TGTGCCAGCAGGTCGGGACAGCCGAACACTGAAGCTTTCTTT. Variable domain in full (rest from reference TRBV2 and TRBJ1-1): EPEVTQTPSHQVTQMGQEVILRCVPISNHLYFYWYRQILGQKVEFLVSFYNNEISEKSEIFDDQFSVERPDGSNFTLKIRSTKLEDSAMYFCASRSGQPNTEAFFGQGTRLTVV.

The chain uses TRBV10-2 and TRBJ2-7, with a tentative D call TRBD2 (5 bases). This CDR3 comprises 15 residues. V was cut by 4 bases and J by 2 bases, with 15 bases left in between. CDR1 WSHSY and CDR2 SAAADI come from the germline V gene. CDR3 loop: CASSASELGAYEQYF. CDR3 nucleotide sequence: TGCGCCAGCAGTGCGTCCGAACTAGGAGCCTACGAGCAGTACTTC.